This is a list of T cell receptor beta chains from one sample in a study of blood T cell repertoires in COVID-19. Measured with immunoSEQ multiplex PCR; TCRdb has only the in-frame clones, and not every one. The sample holds about 260,000 clones, over 75% seen once. Input material: peripheral blood. The receptor set was obtained from a woman aged 45-59 years with acute or convalescent COVID-19. CDR3s include the opening cysteine and the closing phenylalanine or tryptophan.

j_call,v_call,cdr3_aa
TRBJ1-5,TRBV27,CASSPSGGLRPQHF
TRBJ2-7,TRBV7-9,CASSVVVTSGSHEQYF
TRBJ1-1,TRBV30,CAWEGRGWRTEAFF
TRBJ2-5,TRBV7-9,CASSPGGGGEETQYF
TRBJ2-7,TRBV13,CASSRGTTSYEQYF
TRBJ2-5,TRBV5-5,CASSLTGTRQETQYF
TRBJ1-1,TRBV29-1,CSVEDQGNTEAFF
TRBJ1-5,TRBV18,CASSLGTGPSNQPQHF
TRBJ1-1,TRBV27,CASSPGTGRRLNTEAFF
TRBJ1-2,TRBV28,CATGDSNYGYTF
TRBJ2-3,TRBV27,CASSRPLGAGGNWDTQYF
TRBJ1-2,TRBV9,CASSQEDRGDGYTF
TRBJ2-7,TRBV19,CASSRVAGEYEQYF
TRBJ1-2,TRBV28,CASSGGDNYGYTF